Presented here are 20 T cell receptor beta chains from one specimen sequenced in a study of cytotoxic CD8 clonotypes in ibrutinib-treated CLL. Generated by immunoSEQ multiplex PCR, the TCRdb table keeps only in-frame clones and is missing some. The table includes 250,000 to 350,000 clones, around 76% detected once. This specimen was PBMCs, taken at disease progression, from a patient treated with ibrutinib. Receptors originate from a human donor with chronic lymphocytic leukemia.

The rearrangement uses TRBV7-9 and TRBJ2-6; 8 bases align to TRBD1. V shed 6 bases and J 1 base; nucleotides not matched to a gene: 2. Germline V gene sequence: CDR1 SEHNR, CDR2 FQNEAQ (reference sequence). This CDR3 has 15 amino acids. The CDR3 DNA reads TGTGCCAGCAGTTACAGGGGGTCTGGGGCCAACGTCCTGACTTTC. This translates into CASSYRGSGANVLTF.

The chain employs TRBV9 and TRBJ2-1, with TRBD2 matching 7 bases. This CDR3 is built from 14 residues. The trim removed 0 bases at V and 9 bases at J, leaving 6 bases unmatched. In germline, CDR1 is SGDLS, CDR2 YYNGEE. The CDR3 sequence is CASSVGGGPGEQFF. CDR3 sequence (DNA): TGTGCCAGCAGCGTAGGGGGAGGGCCAGGTGAGCAGTTCTTC.

A word on this clone: The same CDR3 also results from other DNA sequences found in this sample. The chain recombines TRBV9 with TRBJ1-3; D uncertain. CDR1 SGDLS and CDR2 YYNGEE come from the germline V gene. This CDR3 is built from 14 residues. Trimming took off 2 bases at V and 4 bases at J, with 10 bases between the two ends. CDR3 residues: CASSVSGSGNTIYF. DNA for the CDR3: TGTGCCAGCAGCGTTTCCGGGTCCGGAAACACCATATATTTT. Full variable domain (outside the CDR3, taken from reference TRBV9 and TRBJ1-3): DSGVTQTPKHLITATGQRVTLRCSPRSGDLSVYWYQQSLDQGLQFLIQYYNGEERAKGNILERFSAQQFPDLHSELNLSSLELGDSALYFCASSVSGSGNTIYFGEGSWLTVV.

V usage is TRBV5-1 and J usage is TRBJ1-2; unclear D gene. The germline V gene encodes CDR1 SGHRS and CDR2 YFSETQ. The CDR3 has 14 residues. V lost 5 bases and J 4 bases, leaving 15 bases between the germline ends. The CDR3, as DNA: TGCGCCAGCAGTCCTGTTCTAGGAGGCTATGGCTACACCTTC. Translated: CASSPVLGGYGYTF.

J is TRBJ2-5 and V is TRBV7-3; D remains unclear. Per germline, CDR1 SGHTA and CDR2 FQGTGA. The CDR3 consists of 14 residues. V lost 0 bases and J lost 3, with 8 bases in between. CDR3 nucleotide sequence: TGTGCCAGCAGCTTAACTGGTCTAGAAGAGACCCAGTACTTC. It codes for CASSLTGLEETQYF.

In this sample, this clone turned up a few times. The gene calls are TRBV19 and TRBJ1-5; tentative D call: TRBD1 (6 bases). This CDR3 has 16 amino acids. Germline CDR1 LNHDA, CDR2 SQIVND (reference sequence). V was cut by 5 bases and J by 3 bases, with 17 bases left in between. CDR3 DNA sequence: TGTGCCAGTAGTCCCCGGACAGTGGCTCTCAATCAGCCCCAGCATTTT. Encoded protein: CASSPRTVALNQPQHF.

The rearrangement links TRBV14 to TRBJ2-1; D is ambiguous. The CDR3 has 13 amino acids. Germline values: CDR1 SGHDN, CDR2 FVKESK. V dropped 3 bases and J dropped 4 bases, with 7 bases sitting between them. The chain's CDR3 is CASSQARYNEQFF. DNA of the CDR3: TGTGCCAGCAGCCAGGCTAGGTACAATGAGCAGTTCTTC.

The chain joins TRBV19 to TRBJ2-2; unclear D gene. The CDR3 spans 14 residues. The V and J ends lost 3 bases and 4 bases respectively, with 9 bases between them. Looked up from germline, CDR1 is LNHDA and CDR2 is SQIVND (reference sequence). In nucleotides, the CDR3 is TGTGCCAGTAGTATTTTCCGGGCCACCGGGGAGCTGTTTTTT. This sequence encodes CASSIFRATGELFF. The variable domain in full, with the rest retrieved from reference TRBV19 and TRBJ2-2, is DGGITQSPKYLFRKEGQNVTLSCEQNLNHDAMYWYRQDPGQGLRLIYYSQIVNDFQKGDIAEGYSVSREKKESFPLTVTSAQKNPTAFYLCASSIFRATGELFFGEGSRLTVL.

The chain carries TRBV6-1 and TRBJ1-1; TRBD1 agrees at 7 bases. Germline V gene data show CDR1 as MNHNS and CDR2 as SASEGT. The V gene end was trimmed by 9 bases and the J gene end by 10 bases; junction bases not matched to a gene: 17. The CDR3 has 14 amino acids. DNA for the CDR3: TGTGCCAGTAGGGATGGCAGGGGGGGTATTGGAGCTTTCTTT. Residues: CASRDGRGGIGAFF.

V and J are TRBV5-1 and TRBJ1-3; a possible D gene is TRBD1 (5 bases). This CDR3 region has 15 residues. In germline, CDR1 is SGHRS, CDR2 YFSETQ. V was pared by 3 bases and J by 3 bases, with 13 bases between. CDR3 in amino acids: CASSWAQGNGNTIYF. The DNA of the CDR3 is TGCGCCAGCAGCTGGGCGCAGGGAAATGGAAACACCATATATTTT.

The genes are TRBV6-5 and TRBJ1-1, with unresolved D. The CDR3 sequence is 12 residues long. Germline V CDR1 and CDR2: MNHEY, SVGAGI. The V and J ends lost 2 bases and 11 bases respectively, with 12 bases between them. The CDR3 loop is CASSYRGKSAFF. CDR3 DNA sequence: TGTGCCAGCAGTTACAGAGGGAAGAGTGCTTTCTTT.

The genes are TRBV28 and TRBJ2-2, with D tentatively TRBD1 (6 bases). The CDR3 totals 13 residues. Trimming took 4 bases from V and 6 from J, leaving 9 bases between them. CDR1 is MDHEN, CDR2 SYDVKM, per germline. This CDR3 is CASSSAGAGELFF. The CDR3 DNA reads TGTGCCAGCAGTTCGGCAGGGGCCGGGGAGCTGTTTTTT.

J is TRBJ2-7 and V is TRBV2, with TRBD2 matching over 10 bases. From germline, CDR1 is SNHLY and CDR2 FYNNEI. The CDR3 covers 14 residues. Trimming took 4 bases from V and 3 from J; bases not matched to a gene: 3. The CDR3 sequence is CASSASGGVYEQYF. The CDR3 DNA reads TGTGCCAGCAGTGCTAGCGGGGGAGTCTACGAGCAGTACTTC. The whole variable domain, filled in from reference TRBV2 and TRBJ2-7, reads EPEVTQTPSHQVTQMGQEVILRCVPISNHLYFYWYRQILGQKVEFLVSFYNNEISEKSEIFDDQFSVERPDGSNFTLKIRSTKLEDSAMYFCASSASGGVYEQYFGPGTRLTVT.

Regarding this clone: Its ends do not fully match the called genes, so a read error is possible. The rearrangement links TRBV7-2 to TRBJ1-6; 8 nucleotides match TRBD1. The CDR3 spans 18 residues. Germline CDR1 and CDR2: SGHTA and FQGNSA. The CDR3 is CASSLDVRAGRGRSPLHF. The CDR3 DNA is TGTGCCAGCAGTTTAGACGTCCGAGCTGGCAGGGGGCGTTCACCCCTCCACTTT.

The chain is built from TRBV7-2 and TRBJ2-5, with D unclear. This CDR3 is built from 13 residues. V shed 5 bases and J shed 5 bases, with 12 bases lying between them. CDR1 and CDR2 (germline): SGHTA, FQGNSA. The CDR3 loop is CASSEASVETQYF. CDR3 nucleotide sequence: TGTGCCAGCAGCGAAGCAAGTGTCGAGACCCAGTACTTC.

J is TRBJ1-3 and V is TRBV6-6; D call uncertain. CDR3 length: 14 amino acids. Between the trimmed V and J ends, which lost 0 bases and 3 bases, there was a span of 6 bases. Per germline, CDR1 MNHNY and CDR2 SVGAGI (reference sequence). The CDR3 region is CASSYSTFGNTIYF. CDR3 coding DNA: TGTGCCAGCAGTTACTCGACATTTGGAAACACCATATATTTT.

With respect to this clone: The junction shows a germline mismatch at one end, possibly a read error. V usage is TRBV20-1 and J usage is TRBJ2-7, with 7 positions matching TRBD1. This CDR3 has 11 amino acids. Germline V gives CDR1 DFQATT, CDR2 SNEGSKA (reference sequence). For the CDR3, the DNA is TGCAGTGCTAGAGATCGGGACAGTCTGTGTTTC. Amino acids: CSARDRDSLCF.

The rearrangement links TRBV9 to TRBJ1-1, with a tentative D call TRBD1 (6 bases). CDR3 length equals 13 residues. Trimming left V 3 bases short and J 3 bases short, with 9 bases between. Germline CDR1 reads SGDLS; CDR2 reads YYNGEE. The CDR3: CASSGSGDTEAFF. In DNA form, the CDR3 reads TGTGCCAGCAGCGGATCAGGGGACACTGAAGCTTTCTTT.

This clone has only a few counts. This chain joins TRBV29-1 and TRBJ2-3; 9 bases align to TRBD1. The germline CDR1 and CDR2 sequences are SQVTM and ANQGSEA. Unmatched junction bases numbered 6, after V lost 5 bases and J lost 3 bases. CDR3 length equals 14 residues. In DNA form, the CDR3 reads TGCAGCGTTAAGGGACAGGGAAAGACAGATACGCAGTATTTT. Translated: CSVKGQGKTDTQYF.

The chain has TRBV29-1 and TRBJ2-7; D is possibly TRBD1 (5 bases). Trimming removed 0 bases from V and 4 bases from J, with 19 bases in between. The germline V gene encodes CDR1 SQVTM and CDR2 ANQGSEA. This CDR3 is built from 16 residues. CDR3 in amino acids: CSVEDWVGVGPYEQYF. The CDR3 DNA is TGCAGCGTTGAAGATTGGGTAGGGGTGGGGCCGTACGAGCAGTACTTC.